This T cell receptor beta chain is drawn from a study of T cell repertoires in cytomegalovirus infection. Study information: An indication of both CMV infection and matching HLA type came from public TCR beta signatures. Points from the study as a whole: Ex vivo responses were dominated by HLA-C-restricted CMV-specific TCR beta clonotypes. The study identified carriers of CMV plus the relevant HLA from cumulative public TCR beta family frequency.

TCRdb redid the calling of the reads with MiXCR, one entry per CDR3 protein. Of 150,000 to 200,000 distinct CDR3 sequences in the sample, approximately 18% are singletons; the top ten hold roughly a quarter. Germline V gene sequence: CDR1 SQVTM, CDR2 ANQGSEA. The V and J ends lost 5 bases and 4 bases respectively, with 12 bases between them. The CDR3 loop spans 12 amino acids. This clonotype was counted a few times. The target antigen is unknown. The source is a human donor in good health (CMV status not recorded). Some clones in this sample may be carry-over from other donors' samples. This rearrangement joins TRBV29-1 to TRBJ2-7; the D gene is possibly TRBD1 (6 bases). Specimen: CD8+ T cells from PBMCs. The CDR3 DNA reads as TGCAGCGTTTTCAGGGGCACTTACGAGCAGTACTTC. Translated, it gives CSVFRGTYEQYF.